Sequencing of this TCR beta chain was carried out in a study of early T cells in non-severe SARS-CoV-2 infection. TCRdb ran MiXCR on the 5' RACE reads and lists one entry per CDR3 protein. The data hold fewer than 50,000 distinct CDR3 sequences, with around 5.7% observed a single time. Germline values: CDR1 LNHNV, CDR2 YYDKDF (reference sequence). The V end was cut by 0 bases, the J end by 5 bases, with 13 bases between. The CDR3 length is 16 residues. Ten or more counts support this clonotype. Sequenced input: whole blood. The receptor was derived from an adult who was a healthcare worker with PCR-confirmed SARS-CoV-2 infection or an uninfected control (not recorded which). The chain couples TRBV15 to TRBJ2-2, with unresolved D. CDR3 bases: TGTGCCACCAGCAGAGATGGAACAGTGAGGACCGGGGAGCTGTTTTTT. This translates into CATSRDGTVRTGELFF.